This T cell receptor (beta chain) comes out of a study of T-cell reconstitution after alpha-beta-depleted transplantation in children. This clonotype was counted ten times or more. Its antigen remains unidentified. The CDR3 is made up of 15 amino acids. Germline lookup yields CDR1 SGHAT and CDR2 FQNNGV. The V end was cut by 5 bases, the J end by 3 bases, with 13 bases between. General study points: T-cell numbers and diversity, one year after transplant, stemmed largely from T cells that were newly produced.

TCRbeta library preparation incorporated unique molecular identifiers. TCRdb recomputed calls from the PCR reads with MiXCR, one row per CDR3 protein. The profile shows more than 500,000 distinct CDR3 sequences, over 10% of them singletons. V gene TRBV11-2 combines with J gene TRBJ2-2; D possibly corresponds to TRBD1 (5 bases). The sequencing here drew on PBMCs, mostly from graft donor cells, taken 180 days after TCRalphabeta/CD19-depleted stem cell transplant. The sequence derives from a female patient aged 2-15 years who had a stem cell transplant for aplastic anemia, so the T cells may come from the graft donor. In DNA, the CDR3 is TGTGCCAGCAGCGACAGCAGACGACACACCGGGGAGCTGTTTTTT. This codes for CASSDSRRHTGELFF.